The 24 T cell receptor beta chains reported below all come from one sample, sequenced in a study of cytomegalovirus exposure and HLA in healthy donors. Here immunoSEQ multiplex PCR was the method, and the copy in TCRdb shows in-frame clones only, minus some. The sample lists about 43,000 clones; 92% were seen once. Specimen: PBMCs. Every receptor here comes from a man aged 18 to 30 in good health and CMV-seronegative.

V is TRBV5-1 and J is TRBJ2-1; 7 bases fit TRBD1. Germline V lookup: CDR1 SGHRS, CDR2 YFSETQ. Losses at the gene ends were 3 bases for V and 7 bases for J; bases not matched to a gene: 7. The CDR3 contains 14 residues. The CDR3 nucleotides read TGCGCCAGCAGCTGGAGACAGGGTGGAAATGAGCAGTTCTTC. Its translation: CASSWRQGGNEQFF.

This clone was picked up a small number of times. The V call is TRBV5-1, the J call TRBJ2-3; TRBD2 aligns across 10 bases. V trimming: 4 bases; J trimming: 4 bases; junction bases outside the gene matches: 6. Germline CDR1 SGHRS, CDR2 YFSETQ. The CDR3 extends over 15 amino acids. The CDR3 DNA follows: TGCGCCAGCAGCCGGACAGCGGGGGGGCCAGATACGCAGTATTTT. Protein sequence: CASSRTAGGPDTQYF. The whole variable domain, remainder taken from reference TRBV5-1 and TRBJ2-3, is KAGVTQTPRYLIKTRGQQVTLSCSPISGHRSVSWYQQTPGQGLQFLFEYFSETQRNKGNFPGRFSGRQFSNSRSEMNVSTLELGDSALYLCASSRTAGGPDTQYFGPGTRLTVL.

This clone was detected only once. The chain is built from TRBV5-1 and TRBJ2-7; 7 nucleotides align to TRBD1. The CDR3 has 14 amino acids. With 3 bases clipped from V and 2 bases from J, the junction kept 5 bases outside the gene matches. CDR1 is SGHRS and CDR2 is YFSETQ in the germline V gene. This CDR3 is CASSSGQEPYEQYF. The DNA for the CDR3 is TGCGCCAGCAGCTCCGGACAGGAGCCCTACGAGCAGTACTTC.

The rearrangement joins TRBV11-2 to TRBJ2-2, with TRBD2 identical over 7 bases. J gave up 3 bases and V 1 base, and 5 bases lay outside the gene matches. Per the germline V gene, CDR1 is SGHAT and CDR2 is FQNNGV. This CDR3 comprises 16 residues. CDR3 sequence (DNA): TGTGCCAGCAGCTTAGGTCTAGCGGAATACACCGGGGAGCTGTTTTTT. This codes for CASSLGLAEYTGELFF.

The chain uses TRBV11-2 and TRBJ2-5; 9 positions agree with TRBD1. Germline V gene lookup returns CDR1 SGHAT and CDR2 FQNNGV. The CDR3 loop spans 15 amino acids. The V segment lost 6 bases and the J segment 3 bases; nucleotides outside the gene matches: 8. In DNA, the CDR3 is TGTGCCAGCAGTACGGGGACAGGGACGAAAGAGACCCAGTACTTC. This codes for CASSTGTGTKETQYF.

The chain uses TRBV7-9 and TRBJ2-1; D gene ambiguous. V lost 7 bases, J lost 5 bases, and 3 bases lay in between. Germline CDR1 SEHNR, CDR2 FQNEAQ (reference sequence). The CDR3 is made up of 10 amino acids. CDR3 coding DNA: TGTGCCAGCACTCACAATGAGCAGTTCTTC. Amino acids: CASTHNEQFF.

This CDR3 reads CASSSQGGGYYGYTF. The CDR3 nucleotides read TGTGCCAGCAGCTCCCAGGGAGGGGGTTACTATGGCTACACCTTC. The chain recombines TRBV7-2 with TRBJ1-2, with D possibly TRBD1 on 6 matching bases. The CDR3 spans 15 residues. The germline CDR1 and CDR2 sequences are SGHTA and FQGNSA. V gave up 4 bases and J gave up 3 bases, with 15 bases separating them.

The chain links TRBV27 to TRBJ2-3; maybe TRBD2 (6 bases). The V end lost 5 bases, the J end lost 2 bases, and 14 bases lay between the germline ends. This CDR3 is built from 15 residues. Per the germline V gene, CDR1 is MNHEY and CDR2 is SMNVEV (reference sequence). The DNA for the CDR3 is TGTGCCAGCAGTCCCATAGCGGACTCCACAGATACGCAGTATTTT. Its translation is CASSPIADSTDTQYF.

The chain combines TRBV5-1 with TRBJ1-2, with 10 bases identical to TRBD1. Germline V gene data show CDR1 as SGHRS and CDR2 as YFSETQ. Trimming cost V 3 bases and J 3 bases; bases outside gene matches: 2. This CDR3 is 14 amino acids long. CDR3: CASSSTGGDYGYTF. CDR3 in DNA: TGCGCCAGCAGCTCGACAGGGGGCGACTATGGCTACACCTTC.

V usage is TRBV2 and J usage is TRBJ2-4; 8 positions match TRBD2. V lost 0 bases to trimming and J lost 1 base; unmatched junction nucleotides: 8. The CDR3 extends over 18 amino acids. Germline assignment: CDR1 SNHLY and CDR2 FYNNEI. CDR3 sequence (DNA): TGTGCCAGCAGTGAAGCGGTTCTAGCGGGTGGCGCCAAAAACATTCAGTACTTC. Encoded protein: CASSEAVLAGGAKNIQYF.

V and J are TRBV9 and TRBJ2-5, with D perhaps TRBD1 (6 bases). Germline V gives CDR1 SGDLS, CDR2 YYNGEE. The CDR3 covers 15 residues. Trimming left V 0 bases short and J 5 bases short, with 14 bases between. CDR3 in amino acids: CASSVGGRGKETQYF. CDR3 in DNA: TGTGCCAGCAGCGTAGGGGGTAGGGGGAAGGAGACCCAGTACTTC.

As regards this clone: The identical CDR3 is also encoded by other nucleotide sequences in the sample. This chain links TRBV2 with TRBJ2-2; D is perhaps TRBD1 (6 bases). Germline V gene data show CDR1 as SNHLY and CDR2 as FYNNEI. Between the trimmed V and J ends, which lost 6 bases and 4 bases, there was a span of 12 bases. The CDR3 extends over 14 amino acids. As DNA, the CDR3 is TGTGCCAGCAGCGAACAGGGTCCCACCGGGGAGCTGTTTTTT. Residues: CASSEQGPTGELFF.

V and J are TRBV6-6 and TRBJ1-2; no reliable D call. Trimming stripped 2 bases from V and 6 bases from J, with 10 bases between. Germline V gives CDR1 MNHNY, CDR2 SVGAGI (reference sequence). CDR3 length equals 13 residues. CDR3 amino acids: CASSYRNSHGYTF. CDR3 in DNA: TGTGCCAGCAGTTACCGCAACAGTCATGGCTACACCTTC.

CDR3 loop: CASSEPGLGYYGYTF. CDR3 sequence (DNA): TGTGCCAGCAGTGAACCCGGTCTGGGCTACTATGGCTACACCTTC. The V gene is TRBV25-1, the J gene TRBJ1-2; D gene uncertain. CDR1 and CDR2 (germline): MGHDK, SYGVNS. V was clipped by 2 bases and J by 3 bases, with 13 bases between them. The CDR3 is made up of 15 amino acids.

The gene calls are TRBV18 and TRBJ1-2, with 9 positions matching TRBD1. Losses at the gene ends were 4 bases for V and 6 bases for J; bases not matched to a gene: 12. CDR3 length: 16 amino acids. Germline V gene lookup returns CDR1 KGHSH and CDR2 LQKENI. CDR3 nucleotide sequence: TGTGCCAGCTCACTTGTCCGGGACAGGGCTCGAGATGGCTACACCTTC. Protein sequence: CASSLVRDRARDGYTF. Full variable domain (rest looked up from reference TRBV18 and TRBJ1-2): NAGVMQNPRHLVRRRGQEARLRCSPMKGHSHVYWYRQLPEEGLKFMVYLQKENIIDESGMPKERFSAEFPKEGPSILRIQQVVRGDSAAYFCASSLVRDRARDGYTFGSGTRLTVV.

CDR3 in amino acids: CASSFSSSGNTIYF. In DNA form, the CDR3 reads TGTGCCAGCAGCTTTAGTAGCTCTGGAAACACCATATATTTT. The chain is built from TRBV11-2 and TRBJ1-3, with D hard to call. The CDR3 has 14 amino acids. The germline gives CDR1 SGHAT, CDR2 FQNNGV. V was trimmed by 3 bases and J by 0 bases, leaving 6 bases between them.

J is TRBJ2-2 and V is TRBV4-1; tentatively, D is TRBD2 (6 bases). The CDR3 sequence is 17 residues long. The germline CDR1 and CDR2 sequences are MGHRA and YSYEKL. Trimming took off 1 base at V and 7 bases at J, with 19 bases between the two ends. CDR3 DNA sequence: TGCGCCAGCAGCCAAGCTCCAGGGACCCTCGGGGGCGGGGAGCTGTTTTTT. This encodes CASSQAPGTLGGGELFF.

The V gene is TRBV5-4, the J gene TRBJ2-1; tentatively, D is TRBD2 (5 bases). The CDR3 is 17 amino acids. Trimming left V 3 bases short and J 0 bases short, with 16 bases between. Germline V lookup: CDR1 SGHNT, CDR2 YYREEE (reference sequence). The CDR3 spells CASSSGNRRGSYNEQFF. The DNA of the CDR3 is TGTGCCAGCAGCTCGGGGAACCGACGAGGCTCCTACAATGAGCAGTTCTTC.

The chain has TRBV2 and TRBJ1-4; 7 nucleotides line up with TRBD1. Germline V gene sequence: CDR1 SNHLY, CDR2 FYNNEI. With V trimmed by 5 bases and J by 8 bases, 2 bases remained unmatched. This CDR3 is 12 amino acids long. The CDR3 sequence is CASSPGGEKLFF. The CDR3 DNA reads as TGTGCCAGCAGTCCAGGGGGGGAAAAACTGTTTTTT. The whole variable domain, filled in from reference TRBV2 and TRBJ1-4, reads EPEVTQTPSHQVTQMGQEVILRCVPISNHLYFYWYRQILGQKVEFLVSFYNNEISEKSEIFDDQFSVERPDGSNFTLKIRSTKLEDSAMYFCASSPGGEKLFFGSGTQLSVL.

The V gene is TRBV9, the J gene TRBJ2-7; 12 nucleotides line up with TRBD2. CDR3 length: 15 residues. V trimming: 2 bases; J trimming: 2 bases; junction bases outside the gene matches: 2. Germline assignment: CDR1 SGDLS and CDR2 YYNGEE. In nucleotides, the CDR3 is TGTGCCAGCAGCGTTTCTAGCGGGGGGGCCTACGAGCAGTACTTC. Translated, it gives CASSVSSGGAYEQYF. Full variable domain (remainder filled in from reference TRBV9 and TRBJ2-7): DSGVTQTPKHLITATGQRVTLRCSPRSGDLSVYWYQQSLDQGLQFLIQYYNGEERAKGNILERFSAQQFPDLHSELNLSSLELGDSALYFCASSVSSGGAYEQYFGPGTRLTVT.

Only one count was recorded for this clone. The V gene is TRBV9, the J gene TRBJ2-7; TRBD2 is a possible D gene (6 bases). CDR3 length: 14 amino acids. Deletions cut 4 bases from V and 2 bases from J, with 13 bases between. Germline V gene sequence: CDR1 SGDLS, CDR2 YYNGEE. In nucleotides, the CDR3 is TGTGCCAGCAGCCCCCGTAGCGGCACCTACGAGCAGTACTTC. It yields the protein CASSPRSGTYEQYF. The full variable domain, its missing parts supplied by reference TRBV9 and TRBJ2-7, is DSGVTQTPKHLITATGQRVTLRCSPRSGDLSVYWYQQSLDQGLQFLIQYYNGEERAKGNILERFSAQQFPDLHSELNLSSLELGDSALYFCASSPRSGTYEQYFGPGTRLTVT.

This clone was seen just once. As DNA, the CDR3 is TGTGCCAGCACCCTAAAGGTCCGGGGTGGGACTGAAGCTTTCTTT. Translating gives CASTLKVRGGTEAFF. The rearrangement uses TRBV7-8 and TRBJ1-1; D unclear. Germline loops: CDR1 SGHVS, CDR2 FQNEAQ. This CDR3 spans 15 amino acids. V was pared by 7 bases and J by 5 bases, with 20 bases between.

The table lists this clone with a few counts. This chain connects TRBV6-5 to TRBJ1-2, with TRBD1 as a possible D gene (6 bases). CDR1 and CDR2 (germline): MNHEY, SVGAGI. This CDR3 has 13 amino acids. Between the trimmed V and J ends, which lost 4 bases and 8 bases, there was a span of 14 bases. The CDR3 spells CASSSTGFEGYTF. DNA for the CDR3: TGTGCCAGCAGTTCCACAGGGTTTGAGGGCTACACCTTC.

V and J are TRBV14 and TRBJ2-3; TRBD2 might be the D (6 bases). Germline-derived CDR1 and CDR2 are SGHDN and FVKESK. The V end was cut by 4 bases, the J end by 3 bases, with 14 bases between. This CDR3 comprises 15 residues. The chain's CDR3 is CASSPPGVGTDTQYF. The CDR3 bases are TGTGCCAGCAGCCCTCCGGGAGTAGGAACAGATACGCAGTATTTT.